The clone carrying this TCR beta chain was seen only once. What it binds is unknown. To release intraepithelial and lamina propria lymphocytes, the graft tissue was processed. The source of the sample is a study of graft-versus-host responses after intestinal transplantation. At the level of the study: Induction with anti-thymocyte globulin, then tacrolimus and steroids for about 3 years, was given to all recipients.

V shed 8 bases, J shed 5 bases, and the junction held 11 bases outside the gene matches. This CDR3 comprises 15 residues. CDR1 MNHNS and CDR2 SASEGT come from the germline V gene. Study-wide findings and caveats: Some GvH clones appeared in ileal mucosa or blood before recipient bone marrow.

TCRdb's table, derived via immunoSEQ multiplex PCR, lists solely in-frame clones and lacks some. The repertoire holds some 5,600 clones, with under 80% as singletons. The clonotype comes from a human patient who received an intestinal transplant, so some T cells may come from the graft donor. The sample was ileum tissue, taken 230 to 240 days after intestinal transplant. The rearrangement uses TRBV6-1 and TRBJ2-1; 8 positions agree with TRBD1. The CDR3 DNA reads TGTGCCAGCCAGGGGGCGCGGAGGCTGAACAATGAGCAGTTCTTC. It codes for CASQGARRLNNEQFF.